This T cell receptor (beta chain) is from a study of cytomegalovirus exposure and HLA in healthy donors. Whole-study results and caveats: In a later analysis, compared with equally common non-associated chains, HLA-associated beta chains were more expanded.

As concerns this clone: Its specificity is unknown.

The PCR ran on 60 Vbeta and 13 Jbeta primers. Using immunoSEQ multiplex PCR, the repertoire was profiled, and TCRdb retains in-frame clones only, with some absent. The data contain tens of thousands of clones, just under 80% of them singletons. The sequence was obtained from a male donor in good health and CMV-seropositive. The source material was PBMCs.

The CDR3 DNA is TGCGCCAGCAGCCCTCCGGGAGGCAGCCAGTACGAGCAGTACTTC. Protein: CASSPPGGSQYEQYF. This chain uses TRBV4-1 with TRBJ2-7; the match to TRBD2 covers 7 bases. The J segment lost 4 bases and the V segment lost 4 bases, leaving 10 bases of the junction unmatched. This CDR3 region has 15 residues. Germline loops: CDR1 MGHRA, CDR2 YSYEKL.